Following are 8 T cell receptor beta chains from one sample sequenced in a study of shared clonotypes between healthy human individuals. Measured with immunoSEQ multiplex PCR; TCRdb has only the in-frame clones, and not every one. Here the sample spans about 680,000 clones, about 78% being singletons. The sequenced material came from memory CD4+ T cells sorted from blood. Indicated subset: CD45RA-negative fraction. These receptors were taken from a woman aged 25 to 39 in good health.

The chain combines TRBV19 with TRBJ1-6; no definite D call. CDR3 size: 16 residues. Germline CDR1 and CDR2: LNHDA and SQIVND (reference sequence). The ends were cut back, 0 bases at V and 7 bases at J, with 13 bases in the middle. CDR3 region: CASSIDHTAWNSPLHF. CDR3 DNA sequence: TGTGCCAGTAGTATAGATCATACAGCCTGGAATTCACCCCTCCACTTT. The full variable domain, its missing parts supplied by reference TRBV19 and TRBJ1-6, is DGGITQSPKYLFRKEGQNVTLSCEQNLNHDAMYWYRQDPGQGLRLIYYSQIVNDFQKGDIAEGYSVSREKKESFPLTVTSAQKNPTAFYLCASSIDHTAWNSPLHFGNGTRLTVT.

The gene calls are TRBV13 and TRBJ2-3; D not resolved. V lost 5 bases and J 9 bases, leaving 9 bases between the germline ends. Germline assignment: CDR1 PRHDT and CDR2 FYEKMQ (reference sequence). The CDR3 length is 11 residues. CDR3 DNA sequence: TGTGCCAGCAGCCGGGTACGCACGCAGTATTTT. Protein: CASSRVRTQYF. Drawing the rest from reference TRBV13 and TRBJ2-3, the complete variable domain is AAGVIQSPRHLIKEKRETATLKCYPIPRHDTVYWYQQGPGQDPQFLISFYEKMQSDKGSIPDRFSAQQFSDYHSELNMSSLELGDSALYFCASSRVRTQYFGPGTRLTVL.

The rearrangement links TRBV6-5 to TRBJ2-7, with D perhaps matching TRBD1 or TRBD2 (7 bases each). The CDR3 length is 15 residues. Trimming took 5 bases from V and 2 from J, leaving 16 bases between them. Germline CDR1 and CDR2: MNHEY and SVGAGI. The CDR3 protein is CASSQGGGGTYEQYF. CDR3 nucleotides: TGTGCCAGCAGTCAGGGGGGGGGCGGGACCTACGAGCAGTACTTC.

This sequence joins TRBV5-1 and TRBJ1-3, with D unresolved. The germline gives CDR1 SGHRS, CDR2 YFSETQ. The CDR3 is 14 amino acids. V was shortened by 5 bases and J by 6 bases, with 15 bases between the two germline ends. The CDR3 DNA follows: TGCGCCAGCAGGTCATCGGGAGTCGCAAACACCATATATTTT. This gives the protein CASRSSGVANTIYF.

The J gene is TRBJ2-7, the V gene TRBV5-1; D is possibly TRBD1 or TRBD2 (5 bases each). Trimming removed 5 bases from V and 3 bases from J, with 15 bases in between. The CDR3 is 14 amino acids. Germline loops: CDR1 SGHRS, CDR2 YFSETQ. The CDR3 region is CASRVGDVDYEQYF. The CDR3, as DNA: TGCGCCAGCAGGGTCGGGGACGTAGACTACGAGCAGTACTTC.

This clone showed up just a few times. This sequence joins TRBV7-2 and TRBJ2-1; 11 nucleotides match TRBD2. This CDR3 spans 17 amino acids. The V and J ends lost 1 base and 4 bases, in that order; junction bases with no gene match: 6. Germline CDR1 reads SGHTA; CDR2 reads FQGNSA. This CDR3 reads CASSLGTSGLGYNEQFF. DNA for the CDR3: TGTGCCAGCAGCTTAGGGACTAGCGGGCTCGGGTACAATGAGCAGTTCTTC.

The chain combines TRBV10-3 with TRBJ2-5; D is unclear. The V and J ends lost 0 bases and 2 bases respectively, with 7 bases between them. Per germline, CDR1 ENHRY and CDR2 SYGVKD. This CDR3 is 14 amino acids long. Written as DNA, the CDR3 is TGTGCCATCAGTGAGTCGAACTCTCAAGAGACCCAGTACTTC. Amino acids: CAISESNSQETQYF.

The genes are TRBV6-1 and TRBJ2-1, with 10 bases matching TRBD2. Germline CDR1 MNHNS, CDR2 SASEGT. With 1 base clipped from V and 10 bases from J, the junction kept 7 bases outside the gene matches. This CDR3 contains 15 residues. CDR3 in amino acids: CASSEEGLAGEEQFF. The CDR3 DNA reads TGTGCCAGCAGTGAAGAAGGGCTAGCGGGAGAAGAGCAGTTCTTC.